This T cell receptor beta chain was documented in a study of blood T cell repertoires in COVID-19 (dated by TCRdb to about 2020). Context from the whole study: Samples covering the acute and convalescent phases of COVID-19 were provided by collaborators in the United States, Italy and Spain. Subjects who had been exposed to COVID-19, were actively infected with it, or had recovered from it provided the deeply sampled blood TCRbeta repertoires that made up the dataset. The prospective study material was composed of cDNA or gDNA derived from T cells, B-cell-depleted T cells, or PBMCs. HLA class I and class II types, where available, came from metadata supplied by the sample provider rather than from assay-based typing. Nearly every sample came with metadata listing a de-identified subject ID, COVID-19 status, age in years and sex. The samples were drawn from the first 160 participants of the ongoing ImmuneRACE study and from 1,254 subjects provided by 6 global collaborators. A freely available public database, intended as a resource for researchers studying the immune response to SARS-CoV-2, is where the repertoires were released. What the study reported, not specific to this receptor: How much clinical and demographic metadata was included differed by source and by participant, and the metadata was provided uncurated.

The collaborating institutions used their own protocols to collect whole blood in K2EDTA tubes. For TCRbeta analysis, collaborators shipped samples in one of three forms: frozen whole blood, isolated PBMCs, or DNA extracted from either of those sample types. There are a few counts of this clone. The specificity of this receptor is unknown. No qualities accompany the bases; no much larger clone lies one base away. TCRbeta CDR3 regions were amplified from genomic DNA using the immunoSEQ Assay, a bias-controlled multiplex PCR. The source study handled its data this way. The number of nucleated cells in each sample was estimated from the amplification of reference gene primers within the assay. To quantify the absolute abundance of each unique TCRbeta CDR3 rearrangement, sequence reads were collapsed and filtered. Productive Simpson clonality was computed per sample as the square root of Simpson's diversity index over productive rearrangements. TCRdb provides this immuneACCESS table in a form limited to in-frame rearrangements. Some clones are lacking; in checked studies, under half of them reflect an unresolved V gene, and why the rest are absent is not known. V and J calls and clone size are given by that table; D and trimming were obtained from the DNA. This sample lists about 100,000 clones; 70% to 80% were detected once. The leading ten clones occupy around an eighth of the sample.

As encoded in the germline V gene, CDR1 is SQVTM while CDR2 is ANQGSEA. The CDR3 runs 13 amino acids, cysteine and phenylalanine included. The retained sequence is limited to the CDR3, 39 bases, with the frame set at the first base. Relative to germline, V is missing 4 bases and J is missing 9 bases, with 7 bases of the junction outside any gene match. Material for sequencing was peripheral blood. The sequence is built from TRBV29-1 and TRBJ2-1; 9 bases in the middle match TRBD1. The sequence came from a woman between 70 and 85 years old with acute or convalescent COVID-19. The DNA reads TGCAGCGTTGGGGGAACAGGGGGCGCTGAGCAGTTCTTC. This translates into CSVGGTGGAEQFF.